This TCR beta chain is drawn from a study of CD8+ T cells in alopecia areata. Treatment denoted: oral pan-JAK inhibitor, 5-10 mg twice daily. The germline V gene encodes CDR1 MNHNY and CDR2 SVGAGI (reference sequence). Trimming removed 6 bases at V and 4 bases at J, with 11 bases between. The CDR3 loop spans 13 amino acids. RNA extraction was followed by reverse transcription into cDNA, which acted as the sequencing template. This table comes from immunoSEQ multiplex PCR, and its TCRdb copy is limited to in-frame clones, with some not included. This sample carries some 200,000 clones, about three fifths of them seen once, and the ten largest clones take approximately 3.5%.

The source was CD4+ T cells sorted from blood, collected at week 4, from a patient treated with tofacitinib. The chain couples TRBV6-6 to TRBJ2-3; TRBD2 is a possible D gene (6 bases). This TCR was recovered from a human donor with alopecia areata. The CDR3 here is CASRGSGPDTQYF. CDR3 coding DNA: TGTGCCAGCAGAGGCAGCGGGCCAGATACGCAGTATTTT.